This TCR beta chain was recovered during a study of T cells in Graves' hyperthyroidism and ophthalmopathy. Findings and limits, study-wide: The majority of expanded thyroid clonotypes above 0.001 also appeared in blood. Classification by a 13 V-J model distinguished ophthalmopathy from stable hyperthyroidism.

This clonotype has ten or more counts. Its antigen is as yet unknown. Fresh peripheral blood, roughly 10 ml, was the source of the PBMCs. The investigators amplified TCR beta CDR3 regions from RNA transcripts. With the HTBI primer set, the TCR CDR3 went through a first round of RT-PCR. TCRdb reprocessed the multiplex PCR reads with MiXCR, giving one entry per CDR3 protein. Among about 420,000 distinct CDR3 sequences listed, approximately 14% were seen once. This CDR3 region has 14 residues. Unmatched junction bases numbered 6, after V lost 7 bases and J lost 2 bases. CDR1 and CDR2 from the germline V gene are SNHLY and FYNNEI.

This chain connects TRBV2 to TRBJ2-7; the match to TRBD2 covers 9 bases. Sequencing used blood. This TCR was recovered from a woman aged 18 to 35 with Graves' hyperthyroidism. The CDR3 nucleotides are TGTGCCAGCACCCGACTAGCGGAAACCTACGAGCAGTACTTC. This translates into CASTRLAETYEQYF.